This TCR beta chain originates from a study of cytotoxic CD8 clonotypes in ibrutinib-treated CLL. The overall study: In all, about 11 patients were relapsed/refractory, 15 were treatment-naive and about 18 were IGHV unmutated.

Depths of 1 in 200,000 to 1 in 1 million T cells were the sequencing target. Produced via immunoSEQ multiplex PCR; TCRdb's table is partial and in-frame only. The table lists over 250,000 clones, roughly four fifths of them singletons. Findings of the study overall: Sustained-remission and progressing patients had different sampling times. Baseline values of clonality outstripped age-matched healthy donors and followed circulating CD8+ T-cell counts.

Comment on this clone: Its target is unknown.

The CDR3 totals 15 residues. Trimming removed 0 bases at V and 1 base at J, with 8 bases between. The germline CDR1 and CDR2 sequences are MNHEY and SVGAGI. The V call is TRBV6-5, the J call TRBJ2-3; D unresolved. The starting material was PBMCs, obtained at disease progression, from a patient treated with ibrutinib. This sequence was found in a human donor with chronic lymphocytic leukemia. The CDR3, as DNA: TGTGCCAGCAGTTACTCTTCGGCGGGCACAGATACGCAGTATTTT. Translating gives CASSYSSAGTDTQYF.